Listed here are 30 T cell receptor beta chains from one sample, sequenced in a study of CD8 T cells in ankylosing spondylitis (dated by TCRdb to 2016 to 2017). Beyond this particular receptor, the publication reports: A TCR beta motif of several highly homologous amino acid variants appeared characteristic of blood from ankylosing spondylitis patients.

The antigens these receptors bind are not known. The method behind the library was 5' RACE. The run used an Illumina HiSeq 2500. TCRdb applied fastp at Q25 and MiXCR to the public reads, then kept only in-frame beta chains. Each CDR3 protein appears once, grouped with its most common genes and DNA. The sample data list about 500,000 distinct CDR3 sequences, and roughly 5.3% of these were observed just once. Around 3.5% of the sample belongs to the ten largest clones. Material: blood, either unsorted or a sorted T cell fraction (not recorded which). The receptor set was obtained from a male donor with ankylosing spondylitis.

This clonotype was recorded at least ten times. Written as DNA, the CDR3 is TGTGCCATCAGTGGAAGCGGGGGCTCCTACAATGAGCAGTTCTTC. This encodes CAISGSGGSYNEQFF. The rearrangement uses TRBV10-3 and TRBJ2-1; the match to TRBD2 covers 8 bases. The CDR3 has 15 residues. Unmatched junction bases numbered 2, after V lost 4 bases and J lost 0 bases. CDR1 is ENHRY and CDR2 is SYGVKD in the germline V gene.

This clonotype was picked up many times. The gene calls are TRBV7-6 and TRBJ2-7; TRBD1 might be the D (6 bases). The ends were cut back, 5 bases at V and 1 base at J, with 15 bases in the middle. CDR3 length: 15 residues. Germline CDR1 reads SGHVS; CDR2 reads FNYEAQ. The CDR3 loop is CASSPGRGQSYEQYF. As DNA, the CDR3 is TGTGCCAGCAGCCCCGGAAGGGGACAATCCTACGAGCAGTACTTC.

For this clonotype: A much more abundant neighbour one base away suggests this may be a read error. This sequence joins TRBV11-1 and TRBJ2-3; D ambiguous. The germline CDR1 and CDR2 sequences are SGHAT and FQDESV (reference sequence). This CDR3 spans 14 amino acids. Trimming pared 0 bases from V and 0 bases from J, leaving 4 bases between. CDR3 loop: CASSLAWSTDTQYF. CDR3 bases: TGTGCCAGCAGCTTAGCGTGGAGCACAGATACGCAGTATTTT.

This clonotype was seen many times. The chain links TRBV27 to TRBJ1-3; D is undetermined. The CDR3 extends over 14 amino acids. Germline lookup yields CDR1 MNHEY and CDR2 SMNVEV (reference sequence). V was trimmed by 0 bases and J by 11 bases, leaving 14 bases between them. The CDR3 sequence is CASSLSVTAPAIYF. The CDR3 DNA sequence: TGTGCCAGCAGTTTATCCGTCACAGCACCGGCCATATATTTT.

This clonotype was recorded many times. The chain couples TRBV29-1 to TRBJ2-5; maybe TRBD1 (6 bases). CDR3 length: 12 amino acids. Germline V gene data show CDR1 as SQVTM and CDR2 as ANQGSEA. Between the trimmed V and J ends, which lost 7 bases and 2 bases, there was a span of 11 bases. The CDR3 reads CSAMDRQETQYF. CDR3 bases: TGCAGCGCTATGGACAGACAAGAGACCCAGTACTTC.

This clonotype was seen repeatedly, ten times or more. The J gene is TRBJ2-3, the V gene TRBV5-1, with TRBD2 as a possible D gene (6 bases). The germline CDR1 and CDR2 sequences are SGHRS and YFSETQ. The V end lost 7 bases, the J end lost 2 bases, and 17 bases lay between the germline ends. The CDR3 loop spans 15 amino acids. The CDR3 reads CASYKDGGSTDTQYF. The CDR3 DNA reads TGCGCCAGCTACAAAGACGGGGGTTCCACAGATACGCAGTATTTT.

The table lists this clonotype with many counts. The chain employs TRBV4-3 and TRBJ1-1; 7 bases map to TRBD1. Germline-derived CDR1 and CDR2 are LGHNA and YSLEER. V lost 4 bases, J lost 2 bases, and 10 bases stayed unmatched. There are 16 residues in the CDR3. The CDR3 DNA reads TGCGCCAGCAGCCGAGCTTTCCGGGACAGTAACACTGAAGCTTTCTTT. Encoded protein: CASSRAFRDSNTEAFF.

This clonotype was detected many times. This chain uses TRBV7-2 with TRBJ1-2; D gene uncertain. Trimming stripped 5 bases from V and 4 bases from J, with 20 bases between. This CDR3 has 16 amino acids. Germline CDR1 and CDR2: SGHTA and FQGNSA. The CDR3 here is CASSPLRPTNFYGYTF. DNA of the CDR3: TGTGCCAGCAGCCCGCTACGGCCAACGAACTTCTATGGCTACACCTTC.

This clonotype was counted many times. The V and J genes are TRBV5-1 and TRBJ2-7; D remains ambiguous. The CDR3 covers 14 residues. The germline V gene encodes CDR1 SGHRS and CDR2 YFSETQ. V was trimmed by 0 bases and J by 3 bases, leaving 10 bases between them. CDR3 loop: CASSLDASYYEQYF. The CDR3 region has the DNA TGCGCCAGCAGCTTGGATGCATCCTACTACGAGCAGTACTTC.

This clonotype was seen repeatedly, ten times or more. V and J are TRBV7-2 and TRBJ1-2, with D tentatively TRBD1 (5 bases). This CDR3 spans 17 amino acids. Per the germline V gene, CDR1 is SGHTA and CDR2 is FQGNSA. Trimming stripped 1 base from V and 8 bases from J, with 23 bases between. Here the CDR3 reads CASSLVGGGGRSYGYTF. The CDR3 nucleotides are TGTGCCAGCAGCTTAGTTGGCGGGGGAGGCCGATCGTACGGCTACACCTTC.

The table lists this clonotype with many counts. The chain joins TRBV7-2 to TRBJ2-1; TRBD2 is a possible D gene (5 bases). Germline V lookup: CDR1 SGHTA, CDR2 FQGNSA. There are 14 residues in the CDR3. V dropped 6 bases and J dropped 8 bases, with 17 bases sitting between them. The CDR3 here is CASRSGGPGDEQFF. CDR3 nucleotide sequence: TGTGCCAGCAGATCCGGAGGACCCGGAGATGAGCAGTTCTTC.

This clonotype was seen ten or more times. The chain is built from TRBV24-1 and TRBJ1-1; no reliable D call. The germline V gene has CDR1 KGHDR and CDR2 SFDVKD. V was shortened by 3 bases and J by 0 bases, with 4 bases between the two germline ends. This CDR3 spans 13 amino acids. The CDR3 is CATSDRMNTEAFF. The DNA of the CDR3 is TGTGCCACCAGTGATAGGATGAACACTGAAGCTTTCTTT.

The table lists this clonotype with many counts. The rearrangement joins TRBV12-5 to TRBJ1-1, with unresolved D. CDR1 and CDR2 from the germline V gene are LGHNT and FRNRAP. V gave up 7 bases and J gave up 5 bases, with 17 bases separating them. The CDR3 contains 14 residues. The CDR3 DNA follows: TGTGCTAGTGCGGAATCACCCGGCGAAACTGAAGCTTTCTTT. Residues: CASAESPGETEAFF.

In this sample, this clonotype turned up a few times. Here the CDR3 reads CASTPTSGNYGYTF. The CDR3 bases are TGCGCCTCTACCCCCACGTCGGGAAACTATGGCTACACCTTC. This sequence joins TRBV5-1 and TRBJ1-2; D is undetermined. The V gene's germline CDR1 is SGHRS and CDR2 YFSETQ. The V end lost 10 bases, the J end lost 2 bases, and 18 bases lay between the germline ends. This CDR3 is built from 14 residues.

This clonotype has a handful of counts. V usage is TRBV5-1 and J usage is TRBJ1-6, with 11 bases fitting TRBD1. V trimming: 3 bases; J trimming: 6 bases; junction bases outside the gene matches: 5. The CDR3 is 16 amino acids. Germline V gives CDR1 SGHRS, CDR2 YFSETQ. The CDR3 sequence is CASSSMGQGGNSPLHF. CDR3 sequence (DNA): TGCGCCAGCAGCTCGATGGGACAGGGGGGTAATTCACCCCTCCACTTT.

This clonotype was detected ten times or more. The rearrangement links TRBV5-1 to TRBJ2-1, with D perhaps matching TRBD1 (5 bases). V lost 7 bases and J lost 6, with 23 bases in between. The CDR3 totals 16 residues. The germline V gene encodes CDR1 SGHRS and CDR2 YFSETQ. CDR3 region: CASERYPQELFNEQFF. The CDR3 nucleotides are TGCGCCAGCGAAAGGTACCCACAGGAACTTTTCAATGAGCAGTTCTTC.

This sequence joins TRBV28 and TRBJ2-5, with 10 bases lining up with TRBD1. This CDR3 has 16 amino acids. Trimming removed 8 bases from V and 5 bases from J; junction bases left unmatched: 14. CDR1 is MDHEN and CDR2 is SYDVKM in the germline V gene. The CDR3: CASRVIGTGDMETQYF. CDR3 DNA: TGTGCCAGCCGGGTAATCGGGACAGGGGATATGGAGACCCAGTACTTC.

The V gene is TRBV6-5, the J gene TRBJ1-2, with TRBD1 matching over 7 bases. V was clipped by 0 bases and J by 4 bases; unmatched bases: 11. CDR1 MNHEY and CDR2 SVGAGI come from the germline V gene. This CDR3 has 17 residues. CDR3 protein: CASSYSEPGDSLYGYTF. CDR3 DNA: TGTGCCAGCAGTTACTCGGAACCGGGGGACAGCCTCTATGGCTACACCTTC.

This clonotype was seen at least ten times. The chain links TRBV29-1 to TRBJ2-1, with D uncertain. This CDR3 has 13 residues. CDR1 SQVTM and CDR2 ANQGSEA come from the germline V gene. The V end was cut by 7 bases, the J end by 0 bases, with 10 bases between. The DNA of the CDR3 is TGCAGCGGCACAACAAGCTCCTACAATGAGCAGTTCTTC. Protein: CSGTTSSYNEQFF.

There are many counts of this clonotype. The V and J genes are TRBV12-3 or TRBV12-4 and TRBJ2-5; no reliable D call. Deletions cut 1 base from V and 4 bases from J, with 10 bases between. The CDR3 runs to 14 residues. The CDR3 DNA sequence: TGTGCCAGCAGTTTAGTATTACCGGCAGAGACCCAGTACTTC. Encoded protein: CASSLVLPAETQYF.

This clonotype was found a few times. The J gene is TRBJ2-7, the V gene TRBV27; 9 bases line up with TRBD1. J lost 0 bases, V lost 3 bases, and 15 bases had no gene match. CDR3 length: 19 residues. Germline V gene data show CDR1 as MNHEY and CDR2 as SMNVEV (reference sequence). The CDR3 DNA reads TGTGCCAGCAGTTTTTCGAGGGGTGGACAGGGGCCTTCCTCCTACGAGCAGTACTTC. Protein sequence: CASSFSRGGQGPSSYEQYF.

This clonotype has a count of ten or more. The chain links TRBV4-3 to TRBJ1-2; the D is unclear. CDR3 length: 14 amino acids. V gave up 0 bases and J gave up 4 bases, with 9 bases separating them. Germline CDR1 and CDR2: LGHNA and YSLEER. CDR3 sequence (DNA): TGCGCCAGCAGCCAAGATTCTACCTCCTATGGCTACACCTTC. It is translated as CASSQDSTSYGYTF.

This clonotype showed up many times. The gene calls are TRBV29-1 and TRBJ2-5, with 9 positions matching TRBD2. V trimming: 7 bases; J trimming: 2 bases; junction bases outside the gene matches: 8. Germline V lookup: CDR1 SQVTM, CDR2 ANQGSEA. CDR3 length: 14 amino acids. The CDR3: CSGEAGGRQETQYF. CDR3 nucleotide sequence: TGCAGCGGGGAAGCGGGAGGTCGACAAGAGACCCAGTACTTC. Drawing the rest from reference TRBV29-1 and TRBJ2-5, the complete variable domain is SAVISQKPSRDICQRGTSLTIQCQVDSQVTMMFWYRQQPGQSLTLIATANQGSEATYESGFVIDKFPISRPNLTFSTLTVSNMSPEDSSIYLCSGEAGGRQETQYFGPGTRLLVL.

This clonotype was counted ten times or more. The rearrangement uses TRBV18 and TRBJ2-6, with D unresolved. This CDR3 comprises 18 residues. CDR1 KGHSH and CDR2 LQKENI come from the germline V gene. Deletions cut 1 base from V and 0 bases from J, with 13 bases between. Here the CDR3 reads CASSPQGLSISGANVLTF. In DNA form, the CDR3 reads TGTGCCAGCTCACCACAAGGTCTCTCGATCTCTGGGGCCAACGTCCTGACTTTC.

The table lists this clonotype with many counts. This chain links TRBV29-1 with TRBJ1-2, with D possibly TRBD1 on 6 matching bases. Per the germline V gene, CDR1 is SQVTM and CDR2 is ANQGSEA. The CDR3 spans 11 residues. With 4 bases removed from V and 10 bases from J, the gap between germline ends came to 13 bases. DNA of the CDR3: TGCAGCGTTGGGCGGGGGGCGGTCTACACCTTC. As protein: CSVGRGAVYTF.

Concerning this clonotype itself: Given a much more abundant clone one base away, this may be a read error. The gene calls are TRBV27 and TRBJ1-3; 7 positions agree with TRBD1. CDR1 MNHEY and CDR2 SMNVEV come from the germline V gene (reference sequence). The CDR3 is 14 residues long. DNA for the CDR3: TGTGCATGGGTAGGTCAGGGGGGAGGAAACACCATATATTTT. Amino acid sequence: CAWVGQGGGNTIYF.

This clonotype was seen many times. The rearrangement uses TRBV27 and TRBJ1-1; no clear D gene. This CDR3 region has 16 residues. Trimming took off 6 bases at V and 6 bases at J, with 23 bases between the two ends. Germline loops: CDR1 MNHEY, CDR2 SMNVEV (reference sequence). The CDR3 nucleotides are TGTGCCAGCAGCCGCCCCCCAACCGCGGCGGGCTCTGAAGCTTTCTTT. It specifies CASSRPPTAAGSEAFF.

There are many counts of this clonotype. CDR3 amino acids: CSAREGSSTDTQYF. The CDR3 DNA is TGCAGTGCTAGAGAGGGGTCGTCAACAGATACGCAGTATTTT. The chain carries TRBV20-1 and TRBJ2-3; D unresolved. CDR3 size: 14 residues. Looked up from germline, CDR1 is DFQATT and CDR2 is SNEGSKA (reference sequence). V lost 0 bases to trimming and J lost 3 bases, with 10 bases between them.

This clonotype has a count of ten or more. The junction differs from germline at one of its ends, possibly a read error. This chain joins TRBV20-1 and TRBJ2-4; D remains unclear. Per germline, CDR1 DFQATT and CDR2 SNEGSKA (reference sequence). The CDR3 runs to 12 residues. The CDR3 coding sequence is TGCAGTGCTAGGGTGGTTTGGGGAACGGAGAACTTC. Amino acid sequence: CSARVVWGTENF.

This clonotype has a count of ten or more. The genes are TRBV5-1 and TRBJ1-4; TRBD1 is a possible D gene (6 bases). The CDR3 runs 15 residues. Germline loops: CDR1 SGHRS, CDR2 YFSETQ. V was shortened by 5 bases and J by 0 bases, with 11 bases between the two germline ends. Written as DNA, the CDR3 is TGCGCCAGCAGTTCTGGGACATCAACTAATGAAAAACTGTTTTTT. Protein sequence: CASSSGTSTNEKLFF.